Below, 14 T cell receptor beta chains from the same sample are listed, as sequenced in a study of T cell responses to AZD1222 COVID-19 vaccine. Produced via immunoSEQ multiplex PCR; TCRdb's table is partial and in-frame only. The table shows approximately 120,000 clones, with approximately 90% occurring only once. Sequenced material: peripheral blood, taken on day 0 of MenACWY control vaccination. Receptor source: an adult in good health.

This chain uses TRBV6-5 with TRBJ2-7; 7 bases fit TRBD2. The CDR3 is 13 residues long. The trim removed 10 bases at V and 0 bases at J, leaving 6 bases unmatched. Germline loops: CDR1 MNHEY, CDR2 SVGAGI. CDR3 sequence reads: CATRSGTSYEQYF. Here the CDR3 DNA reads TGTGCCACCCGCAGCGGGACCTCCTACGAGCAGTACTTC.

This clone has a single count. In DNA, the CDR3 is TGTGCCCTTGATATAGGGGCTCATGAAAAACTGTTTTTT. Protein: CALDIGAHEKLFF. This sequence joins TRBV30 and TRBJ1-4; tentative D call: TRBD1 (5 bases). There are 13 residues in the CDR3. Between the trimmed V and J ends, which lost 8 bases and 6 bases, there was a span of 16 bases. CDR1 GTSNPN and CDR2 SVGIG come from the germline V gene (reference sequence).

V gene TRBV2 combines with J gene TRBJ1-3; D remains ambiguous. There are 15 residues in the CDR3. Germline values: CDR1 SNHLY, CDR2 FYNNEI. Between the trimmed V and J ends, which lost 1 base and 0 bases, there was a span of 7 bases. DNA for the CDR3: TGTGCCAGCAGTGAAGGGTGGGGCTCTGGAAACACCATATATTTT. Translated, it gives CASSEGWGSGNTIYF.

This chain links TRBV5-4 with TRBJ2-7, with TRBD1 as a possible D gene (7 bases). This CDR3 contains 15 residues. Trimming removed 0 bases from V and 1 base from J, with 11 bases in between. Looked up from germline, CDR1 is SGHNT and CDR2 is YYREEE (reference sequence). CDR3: CASSLAAGGSYEQYF. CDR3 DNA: TGTGCCAGCAGCTTGGCAGCAGGGGGGTCCTACGAGCAGTACTTC.

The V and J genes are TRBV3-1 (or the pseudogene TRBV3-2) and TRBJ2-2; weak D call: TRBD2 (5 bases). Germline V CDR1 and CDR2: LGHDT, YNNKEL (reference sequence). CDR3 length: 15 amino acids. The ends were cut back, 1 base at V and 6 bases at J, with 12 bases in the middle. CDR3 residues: CASSQVGLFPGELFF. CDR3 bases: TGTGCCAGCAGCCAAGTTGGACTCTTCCCCGGGGAGCTGTTTTTT.

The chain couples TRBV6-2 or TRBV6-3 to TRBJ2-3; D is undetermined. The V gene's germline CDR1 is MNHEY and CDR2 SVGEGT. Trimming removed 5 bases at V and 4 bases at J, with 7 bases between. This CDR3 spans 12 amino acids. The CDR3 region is CASSQNPDTQYF. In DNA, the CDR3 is TGTGCCAGCAGTCAGAATCCAGATACGCAGTATTTT.

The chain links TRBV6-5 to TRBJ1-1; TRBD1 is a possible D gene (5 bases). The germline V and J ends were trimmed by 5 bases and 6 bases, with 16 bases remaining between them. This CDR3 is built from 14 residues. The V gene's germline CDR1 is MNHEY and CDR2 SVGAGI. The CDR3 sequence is CASSRGTHRAEAFF. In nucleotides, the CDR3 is TGTGCCAGCAGTCGAGGGACCCATCGCGCTGAAGCTTTCTTT.

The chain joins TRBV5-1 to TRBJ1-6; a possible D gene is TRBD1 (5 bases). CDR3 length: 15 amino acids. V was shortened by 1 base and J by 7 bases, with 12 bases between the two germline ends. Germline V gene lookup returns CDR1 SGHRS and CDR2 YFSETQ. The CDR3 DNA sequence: TGCGCCAGCAGCTTGTTGACAGAGGGGAATTCACCCCTCCACTTT. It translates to CASSLLTEGNSPLHF.

The CDR3 sequence is CASSPNSPLAGVTDTQYF. The CDR3 coding sequence is TGTGCCAGCAGCCCCAACTCCCCGCTAGCGGGTGTAACAGATACGCAGTATTTT. This chain connects TRBV14 to TRBJ2-3; 8 bases fit TRBD2. Germline V gene data show CDR1 as SGHDN and CDR2 as FVKESK. The CDR3 spans 18 residues. V was clipped by 4 bases and J by 3 bases; unmatched bases: 15.

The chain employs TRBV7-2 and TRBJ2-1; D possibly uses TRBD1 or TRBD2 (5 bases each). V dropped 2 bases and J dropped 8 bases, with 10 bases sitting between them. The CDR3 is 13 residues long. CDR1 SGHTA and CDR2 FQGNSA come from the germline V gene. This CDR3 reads CASSLMGRHEQFF. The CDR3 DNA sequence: TGTGCCAGCAGCTTAATGGGACGCCATGAGCAGTTCTTC.

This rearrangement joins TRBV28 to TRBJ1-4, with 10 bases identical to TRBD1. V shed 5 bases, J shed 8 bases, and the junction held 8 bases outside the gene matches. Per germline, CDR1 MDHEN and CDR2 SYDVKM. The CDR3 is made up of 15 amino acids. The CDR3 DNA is TGTGCCAGCAGTATTTCCGGGACAGGGGACGAAAAACTGTTTTTT. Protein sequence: CASSISGTGDEKLFF.

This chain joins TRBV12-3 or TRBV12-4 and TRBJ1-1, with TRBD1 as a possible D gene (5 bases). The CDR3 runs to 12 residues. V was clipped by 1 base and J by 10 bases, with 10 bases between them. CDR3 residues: CASSLERTRAFF. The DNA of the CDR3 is TGTGCCAGCAGTTTAGAAAGGACAAGAGCTTTCTTT.

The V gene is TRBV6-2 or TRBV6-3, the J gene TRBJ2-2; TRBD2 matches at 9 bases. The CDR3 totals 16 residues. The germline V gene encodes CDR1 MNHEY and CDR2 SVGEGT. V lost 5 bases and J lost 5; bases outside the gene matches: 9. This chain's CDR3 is CASSGGLAGSTGELFF. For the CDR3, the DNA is TGTGCCAGCAGTGGTGGTCTAGCGGGGTCTACCGGGGAGCTGTTTTTT.

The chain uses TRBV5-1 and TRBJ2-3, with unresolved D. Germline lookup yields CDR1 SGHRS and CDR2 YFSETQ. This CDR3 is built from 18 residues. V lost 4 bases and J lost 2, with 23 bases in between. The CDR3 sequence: CASSPNEKRAIDTDTQYF. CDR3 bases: TGCGCCAGCAGCCCGAACGAAAAAAGGGCAATAGACACAGATACGCAGTATTTT.